This entry lists 29 T cell receptor beta chains sequenced from one sample in a study of vaccination effects on CD4 cells after COVID-19. Sequencing in the ViraFEST assay came after antigen-specific CD4+ T cells had been expanded with viral peptide pools, which were used to stimulate PBMC. Following a 10-day culture, CD4+ T cells were purified. Their SARS-CoV-2 infection, verified by PCR, occurred between March and December 2020. Only in-frame clones appear in the TCRdb table, and some are missing; sequencing was by immunoSEQ multiplex PCR. The sample records 42,000 or so clones, around 72% being singletons. These receptors have no identified antigens. The input for sequencing was CD4+ T cells from PBMCs cultured with a peptide pool, taken before COVID-19 vaccination. Receptor source: a human donor who had a prior SARS-CoV-2 infection.

This chain connects TRBV5-4 to TRBJ2-1, with 11 positions matching TRBD1. The CDR3 is made up of 15 amino acids. In germline, CDR1 is SGHNT, CDR2 YYREEE (reference sequence). With 4 bases clipped from V and 12 bases from J, the junction kept 12 bases outside the gene matches. In nucleotides, the CDR3 is TGTGCCAGCAGCGATCCGGGACAGGGGGGCCTCGGGCAGTTCTTC. Amino acids: CASSDPGQGGLGQFF.

The chain employs TRBV2 and TRBJ1-1; D is unresolved. V shed 3 bases and J shed 10 bases, with 15 bases lying between them. Germline V gives CDR1 SNHLY, CDR2 FYNNEI. The CDR3 covers 13 residues. DNA for the CDR3: TGTGCCAGCAGTGATATTATTCAGCTGGGAGCTTTCTTT. Translation gives CASSDIIQLGAFF.

This clone has only a few counts. The J gene is TRBJ2-7, the V gene TRBV5-1; 9 nucleotides line up with TRBD1. V shed 1 base, J shed 5 bases, and the junction held 13 bases outside the gene matches. This CDR3 is built from 17 residues. Germline V gives CDR1 SGHRS, CDR2 YFSETQ. CDR3 protein: CASSLTPLGQGSHEQYF. Written as DNA, the CDR3 is TGCGCCAGCAGCTTGACCCCTCTGGGACAGGGCAGTCACGAGCAGTACTTC.

This clone was picked up a small number of times. The chain employs TRBV28 and TRBJ1-2; D is ambiguous. There are 12 residues in the CDR3. The V end lost 5 bases, the J end lost 0 bases, and 4 bases lay between the germline ends. Germline V gene lookup returns CDR1 MDHEN and CDR2 SYDVKM. CDR3 region: CASSPANYGYTF. The CDR3 DNA sequence: TGTGCCAGCAGTCCAGCTAACTATGGCTACACCTTC.

The CDR3 loop is CASSPYGGERTEAFF. The CDR3 DNA reads TGTGCCAGCTCACCCTACGGGGGCGAGAGAACTGAAGCTTTCTTT. This chain uses TRBV18 with TRBJ1-1; TRBD1 is a possible D gene (6 bases). Trimming pared 3 bases from V and 5 bases from J, leaving 16 bases between. CDR1 is KGHSH, CDR2 LQKENI, per germline. The CDR3 has 15 amino acids.

This clone was observed once. The rearrangement joins TRBV9 to TRBJ1-2; D unresolved. CDR3 length equals 15 residues. Trimming shortened V by 0 bases and J by 0 bases, and 9 bases separated the two germline ends. Per the germline V gene, CDR1 is SGDLS and CDR2 is YYNGEE. CDR3 sequence: CASSVGPHPNYGYTF. The DNA for the CDR3 is TGTGCCAGCAGCGTAGGCCCTCACCCTAACTATGGCTACACCTTC.

The chain recombines TRBV2 with TRBJ2-1, with D perhaps TRBD1 or TRBD2 (7 bases each). The germline V gene encodes CDR1 SNHLY and CDR2 FYNNEI. The CDR3 loop spans 17 amino acids. Trimming left V 3 bases short and J 8 bases short, with 23 bases between. The CDR3 DNA sequence: TGTGCCAGCAGTGAGGGCAGGGGGGGACTCCCTACGGATGAGCAGTTCTTC. Encoded protein: CASSEGRGGLPTDEQFF.

The rearrangement joins TRBV5-1 to TRBJ2-5, with D perhaps matching TRBD1 (5 bases). The CDR3 extends over 15 amino acids. V lost 4 bases, J lost 4 bases, and 17 bases lay in between. Germline CDR1 reads SGHRS; CDR2 reads YFSETQ. CDR3 sequence (DNA): TGCGCCAGCAGCAATGGGGCCGGAATGAGAGAGACCCAGTACTTC. Translated: CASSNGAGMRETQYF.

The chain links TRBV19 to TRBJ1-1, with D unresolved. Germline V CDR1 and CDR2: LNHDA, SQIVND (reference sequence). Trimming cost V 3 bases and J 1 base, with 6 bases left between them. The CDR3 runs 13 residues. The CDR3 DNA sequence: TGTGCCAGTAGTATCCGGAAGAACACTGAAGCTTTCTTT. Protein: CASSIRKNTEAFF. Together with reference TRBV19 and TRBJ1-1, the CDR3 gives the full variable domain: DGGITQSPKYLFRKEGQNVTLSCEQNLNHDAMYWYRQDPGQGLRLIYYSQIVNDFQKGDIAEGYSVSREKKESFPLTVTSAQKNPTAFYLCASSIRKNTEAFFGQGTRLTVV.

V and J are TRBV4-1 and TRBJ1-6; a possible D gene is TRBD1 (5 bases). This CDR3 region has 16 residues. Germline V lookup: CDR1 MGHRA, CDR2 YSYEKL. V was clipped by 0 bases and J by 9 bases, with 15 bases between them. The CDR3 is CASSQDRRGRGSPLHF. As DNA, the CDR3 is TGCGCCAGCAGCCAAGATCGTCGGGGGAGGGGTTCACCCCTCCACTTT.

The chain is built from TRBV5-4 and TRBJ1-3, with 8 bases lining up with TRBD1. This CDR3 is built from 16 residues. Losses at the gene ends were 4 bases for V and 6 bases for J; bases not matched to a gene: 12. Germline CDR1 and CDR2: SGHNT and YYREEE (reference sequence). Here the CDR3 reads CASSQDSDRGLNTIYF. For the CDR3, the DNA is TGTGCCAGCAGCCAGGACTCCGACAGGGGTCTAAACACCATATATTTT. Together with reference TRBV5-4 and TRBJ1-3, the CDR3 gives the full variable domain: ETGVTQSPTHLIKTRGQQVTLRCSSQSGHNTVSWYQQALGQGPQFIFQYYREEENGRGNFPPRFSGLQFPNYSSELNVNALELDDSALYLCASSQDSDRGLNTIYFGEGSWLTVV.

The chain couples TRBV6-2 or TRBV6-3 to TRBJ2-7; 10 positions match TRBD2. Germline CDR1 MNHEY, CDR2 SVGEGT. The CDR3 loop spans 14 amino acids. The V segment lost 5 bases and the J segment 2 bases; nucleotides outside the gene matches: 3. The CDR3 DNA reads as TGTGCCAGCAGTCTAGCGGGAGAGGCCTACGAGCAGTACTTC. Translation: CASSLAGEAYEQYF.

V and J are TRBV7-6 and TRBJ1-6, with D unclear. Trimming removed 5 bases at V and 5 bases at J, with 22 bases between. The CDR3 consists of 18 residues. Per germline, CDR1 SGHVS and CDR2 FNYEAQ. CDR3 nucleotide sequence: TGTGCCAGCAGCCCAGAGGCGAGGGCCGCGTTCGATAATTCACCCCTCCACTTT. Translation gives CASSPEARAAFDNSPLHF.

This chain connects TRBV5-1 to TRBJ2-7; D is possibly TRBD2 (5 bases). Germline V gene lookup returns CDR1 SGHRS and CDR2 YFSETQ. The ends were cut back, 0 bases at V and 3 bases at J, with 10 bases in the middle. This CDR3 contains 14 residues. CDR3 region: CASSLGHGSYEQYF. The CDR3 DNA reads as TGCGCCAGCAGCTTGGGACATGGGAGCTACGAGCAGTACTTC.

The chain carries TRBV3-1 (or the pseudogene TRBV3-2) and TRBJ2-1; 8 nucleotides agree with TRBD2. CDR3 length: 13 amino acids. Germline V gene sequence: CDR1 LGHDT, CDR2 YNNKEL (reference sequence). Losses at the gene ends were 4 bases for V and 9 bases for J; bases not matched to a gene: 5. CDR3 region: CASSLTSASEQFF. In DNA, the CDR3 is TGTGCCAGCAGCCTGACTAGCGCTTCTGAGCAGTTCTTC.

V is TRBV5-1 and J is TRBJ1-2; 8 positions match TRBD1. The length of the CDR3 is 14 residues. Germline values: CDR1 SGHRS, CDR2 YFSETQ. V lost 4 bases and J lost 3; bases outside the gene matches: 5. CDR3 protein: CASSRTGQHYGYTF. CDR3 coding DNA: TGCGCCAGCAGCAGGACAGGGCAACACTATGGCTACACCTTC. The whole variable domain, filled in from reference TRBV5-1 and TRBJ1-2, reads KAGVTQTPRYLIKTRGQQVTLSCSPISGHRSVSWYQQTPGQGLQFLFEYFSETQRNKGNFPGRFSGRQFSNSRSEMNVSTLELGDSALYLCASSRTGQHYGYTFGSGTRLTVV.

In this sample, this clone turned up a few times. The CDR3 is CASSLAENTGELFF. The CDR3 DNA is TGCGCCAGCAGCTTGGCAGAGAACACCGGGGAGCTGTTTTTT. The rearrangement links TRBV5-1 to TRBJ2-2, with D unclear. This CDR3 comprises 14 residues. V lost 0 bases to trimming and J lost 1 base, with 4 bases between them. Per germline, CDR1 SGHRS and CDR2 YFSETQ.

The rearrangement uses TRBV5-4 and TRBJ1-1; D uncertain. The CDR3 is made up of 15 amino acids. Between the trimmed V and J ends, which lost 3 bases and 0 bases, there was a span of 12 bases. CDR1 and CDR2 (germline): SGHNT, YYREEE (reference sequence). CDR3: CASSSAKIMNTEAFF. In DNA, the CDR3 is TGTGCCAGCAGCTCGGCCAAAATCATGAACACTGAAGCTTTCTTT.

V usage is TRBV7-2 and J usage is TRBJ2-3, with TRBD2 matching 9 bases. The CDR3 is made up of 15 amino acids. Germline V gives CDR1 SGHTA, CDR2 FQGNSA. With V trimmed by 4 bases and J by 0 bases, 2 bases remained unmatched. CDR3 in amino acids: CASSWRGGSTDTQYF. In nucleotides, the CDR3 is TGTGCCAGCAGCTGGCGGGGGGGAAGCACAGATACGCAGTATTTT. Filled out from reference TRBV7-2 and TRBJ2-3, the complete variable domain reads GAGVSQSPSNKVTEKGKDVELRCDPISGHTALYWYRQSLGQGLEFLIYFQGNSAPDKSGLPSDRFSAERTGGSVSTLTIQRTQQEDSAVYLCASSWRGGSTDTQYFGPGTRLTVL.

The chain links TRBV5-1 to TRBJ1-1; maybe TRBD1 (5 bases). V gave up 4 bases and J gave up 6 bases, with 22 bases separating them. There are 16 residues in the CDR3. CDR1 and CDR2 (germline): SGHRS, YFSETQ. This CDR3 is CASSLFLAGGIAEAFF. CDR3 bases: TGCGCCAGCAGCCTTTTCCTGGCGGGGGGGATCGCTGAAGCTTTCTTT.

The genes are TRBV11-3 and TRBJ1-4, with D unresolved. The germline gives CDR1 SGHNT, CDR2 YENEEA. The ends were cut back, 3 bases at V and 4 bases at J, with 9 bases in the middle. This CDR3 has 14 amino acids. CDR3 protein: CASSFLHCNEKLFF. DNA of the CDR3: TGTGCCAGCAGCTTTTTGCACTGTAATGAAAAACTGTTTTTT.

The CDR3, as DNA: TGTGCCAGCAGCTTAGGGGGACAGGGTCCCCTAGGCTACACCTTC. This encodes CASSLGGQGPLGYTF. The rearrangement uses TRBV7-6 and TRBJ1-2; 9 bases fit TRBD1. Germline trimming cut 1 base from V and 8 bases from J; bases unmatched to any gene: 8. Germline V gene sequence: CDR1 SGHVS, CDR2 FNYEAQ. The CDR3 has 15 residues.

This clone appeared a single time. The chain combines TRBV20-1 with TRBJ2-1; TRBD2 aligns across 7 bases. Germline V gives CDR1 DFQATT, CDR2 SNEGSKA (reference sequence). The CDR3 extends over 17 amino acids. J was trimmed by 0 bases and V by 3 bases; bases with no gene match: 11. CDR3 DNA sequence: TGCAGTGCTAGTCGGCTAGCGGACTATAGCTCCTACAATGAGCAGTTCTTC. Translation: CSASRLADYSSYNEQFF.

This chain connects TRBV15 to TRBJ2-1, with 13 bases aligning to TRBD2. CDR1 and CDR2 (germline): LNHNV, YYDKDF (reference sequence). CDR3 length: 17 amino acids. V lost 1 base to trimming and J lost 6 bases; unmatched junction nucleotides: 6. The chain's CDR3 is CATSRGGLAGLGNEQFF. The CDR3 bases are TGTGCCACCAGCAGAGGGGGACTAGCGGGATTAGGCAATGAGCAGTTCTTC.

The sample holds a few counts of this clone. This chain connects TRBV5-1 to TRBJ1-1; maybe TRBD1 (5 bases). CDR3 length equals 19 residues. The V end was cut by 5 bases, the J end by 0 bases, with 26 bases between. Germline V gives CDR1 SGHRS, CDR2 YFSETQ. The CDR3 here is CASSFSTRGNNHMNTEAFF. CDR3 nucleotides: TGCGCCAGCAGTTTTTCCACGCGGGGCAACAATCACATGAACACTGAAGCTTTCTTT.

V and J are TRBV19 and TRBJ2-5, with 7 bases that match TRBD1. The CDR3 extends over 17 amino acids. The ends lost 10 bases at V and 0 bases at J; junction bases unmatched: 17. Germline CDR1 reads LNHDA; CDR2 reads SQIVND (reference sequence). The CDR3 spells CATSRRQGARYQETQYF. The CDR3, as DNA: TGTGCCACCAGTAGGCGACAGGGTGCTCGGTACCAAGAGACCCAGTACTTC.

The rearrangement links TRBV18 to TRBJ2-2, with D tentatively TRBD1 (5 bases). Germline assignment: CDR1 KGHSH and CDR2 LQKENI. The CDR3 is made up of 17 amino acids. V lost 4 bases, J lost 0 bases, and 15 bases lay in between. The DNA for the CDR3 is TGTGCCAGCTCACTCAGAATGGGCAGGGCGAACACCGGGGAGCTGTTTTTT. Its protein product is CASSLRMGRANTGELFF.

J is TRBJ2-7 and V is TRBV28, with 7 bases that match TRBD2. Germline V gives CDR1 MDHEN, CDR2 SYDVKM. The V and J ends lost 10 bases and 2 bases, in that order; junction bases with no gene match: 5. The CDR3 sequence is 12 residues long. CDR3 amino acids: CATARGAYEQYF. Written as DNA, the CDR3 is TGTGCCACTGCCCGGGGGGCCTACGAGCAGTACTTC. Based on the CDR3 plus reference TRBV28 and TRBJ2-7, the full variable domain is DVKVTQSSRYLVKRTGEKVFLECVQDMDHENMFWYRQDPGLGLRLIYFSYDVKMKEKGDIPEGYSVSREKKERFSLILESASTNQTSMYLCATARGAYEQYFGPGTRLTVT.

The chain is built from TRBV18 and TRBJ1-1, with TRBD1 identical over 7 bases. This CDR3 comprises 12 residues. Germline assignment: CDR1 KGHSH and CDR2 LQKENI. The ends lost 0 bases at V and 10 bases at J; junction bases unmatched: 2. CDR3 sequence reads: CASSPPQGVAFF. CDR3 DNA: TGTGCCAGCTCACCACCTCAGGGGGTAGCTTTCTTT.